The clone carrying this T cell receptor beta chain has a handful of counts. This sample was included in a study of blood T cell repertoires in COVID-19. V gave up 4 bases and J gave up 7 bases; unmatched junction bases: 8. Germline V CDR1 and CDR2: LNHDA, SQIVND (reference sequence). This CDR3 is 16 amino acids long. Participant age was roughly 18 to 95 years, and participants resided in roughly 25 US areas. The repertoire was sequenced with immunoSEQ multiplex PCR; TCRdb's copy has only in-frame clones and lacks some. This table holds fewer than 200,000 clones, approximately 88% found once. This chain links TRBV19 with TRBJ2-1; TRBD2 matches at 12 bases. Sample: PBMCs or T cells enriched from blood (not recorded which). The TCR was taken from a woman between 18 and 29 years old who had recovered from COVID-19. The DNA of the CDR3 is TGTGCCAGTAGTACTTTTACTAGCGGGAGGAGAAATGAGCAGTTCTTC. This translates into CASSTFTSGRRNEQFF. The full variable domain, its missing parts supplied by reference TRBV19 and TRBJ2-1, is DGGITQSPKYLFRKEGQNVTLSCEQNLNHDAMYWYRQDPGQGLRLIYYSQIVNDFQKGDIAEGYSVSREKKESFPLTVTSAQKNPTAFYLCASSTFTSGRRNEQFFGPGTRLTVL.